The 17 T cell receptor beta chains presented below share a single source sample, sequenced in a study of T-cell reconstitution after alpha-beta-depleted transplantation in children. Using unique molecular identifiers, the investigators prepared the TCRbeta library. From the PCR reads, TCRdb called clonotypes with MiXCR, one entry per CDR3 protein. The profile shows about 1,000,000 distinct CDR3 sequences, around 30% of them singletons. Material: PBMCs, mostly from graft donor cells, obtained 360 days after TCRalphabeta/CD19-depleted stem cell transplant. Every receptor here comes from a boy in the first two years of life who had a stem cell transplant for SCID, so the T cells may come from the graft donor.

There are a few counts of this clonotype. V is TRBV25-1 and J is TRBJ2-7; the D is unclear. This CDR3 comprises 13 residues. With 3 bases removed from V and 7 bases from J, the gap between germline ends came to 13 bases. CDR1 is MGHDK, CDR2 SYGVNS, per germline. The CDR3 region has the DNA TGTGCCAGCAGTGACGCCGGGTTGGGGGAGCAGTACTTC. Its protein product is CASSDAGLGEQYF.

This clonotype was observed a handful of times. The CDR3 nucleotides read TGTGCCACCAGTGATGCGGGGGGCTGGGGTAGGAATACGCAGTATTTT. This encodes CATSDAGGWGRNTQYF. J is TRBJ2-3 and V is TRBV24-1, with 8 positions matching TRBD2. Trimming removed 3 bases from V and 7 bases from J; junction bases left unmatched: 11. Germline lookup yields CDR1 KGHDR and CDR2 SFDVKD. CDR3 length: 16 amino acids.

The table lists this clonotype with a few counts. The V call is TRBV11-2, the J call TRBJ2-5; D gene ambiguous. CDR1 is SGHAT, CDR2 FQNNGV, per germline. The CDR3 is made up of 13 amino acids. Trimming stripped 1 base from V and 5 bases from J, with 8 bases between. The CDR3 protein is CASSLAPPETQYF. The CDR3 DNA follows: TGTGCCAGCAGCTTAGCCCCGCCGGAGACCCAGTACTTC.

This clonotype was seen more than once but under ten times. V is TRBV6-1 and J is TRBJ1-3; 10 nucleotides match TRBD1. Unmatched junction bases numbered 6, after V lost 8 bases and J lost 5 bases. Germline values: CDR1 MNHNS, CDR2 SASEGT. The CDR3 runs 14 residues. For the CDR3, the DNA is TGTGCCAGCTTGGACAGGGGGTATAGAAACACCATATATTTT. Its protein product is CASLDRGYRNTIYF.

At least ten counts were recorded for this clonotype. V gene TRBV7-9 combines with J gene TRBJ2-7; 7 bases are shared with TRBD1. Germline V lookup: CDR1 SEHNR, CDR2 FQNEAQ (reference sequence). V lost 2 bases, J lost 4 bases, and 8 bases stayed unmatched. The CDR3 has 15 residues. CDR3 bases: TGTGCCAGCAGCTTAAAGGGACAGACAGATTACGAGCAGTACTTC. Translating gives CASSLKGQTDYEQYF.

V gene TRBV3-1 combines with J gene TRBJ2-7; 7 positions agree with TRBD1. The CDR3 is 15 residues long. The ends lost 4 bases at V and 3 bases at J; junction bases unmatched: 9. CDR1 and CDR2 (germline): LGHDT, YNNKEL (reference sequence). The CDR3 bases are TGTGCCAGCAGCCTATCCTGGACAGGCAACTACGAGCAGTACTTC. The encoded protein is CASSLSWTGNYEQYF.

The chain links TRBV29-1 to TRBJ2-5; D is uncertain. This CDR3 is 10 amino acids long. Trimming cost V 5 bases and J 3 bases, with 4 bases left between them. Looked up from germline, CDR1 is SQVTM and CDR2 is ANQGSEA. CDR3 sequence (DNA): TGCAGCGTTTGGAAAGAGACCCAGTACTTC. Its protein is CSVWKETQYF.

This rearrangement joins TRBV7-8 to TRBJ2-7, with D unclear. V was pared by 2 bases and J by 2 bases, with 7 bases between. The CDR3 runs to 13 residues. Germline loops: CDR1 SGHVS, CDR2 FQNEAQ. The CDR3 DNA is TGTGCCAGCAGCTTACGTATGGCCTACGAGCAGTACTTC. It codes for CASSLRMAYEQYF.

The chain combines TRBV27 with TRBJ2-5; D may correspond to TRBD1 or TRBD2 (5 bases each). Trimming left V 5 bases short and J 1 base short, with 14 bases between. The CDR3 is 15 amino acids. Germline CDR1 MNHEY, CDR2 SMNVEV (reference sequence). CDR3 residues: CASSALRGLQETQYF. CDR3 nucleotide sequence: TGTGCCAGCAGTGCCCTCCGGGGCCTCCAAGAGACCCAGTACTTC.

This clonotype was seen only once. The genes are TRBV6-1 and TRBJ2-1; D is possibly TRBD1 or TRBD2 (6 bases each). V was cut by 6 bases and J by 4 bases, with 19 bases left in between. CDR1 is MNHNS and CDR2 is SASEGT in the germline V gene. The CDR3 is 16 residues long. The CDR3 DNA follows: TGTGCCAGCAGCCCGGGGTGGGGGGCTTATTACAATGAGCAGTTCTTC. This translates into CASSPGWGAYYNEQFF.

This chain connects TRBV24-1 to TRBJ2-6, with 7 nucleotides matching TRBD1. Germline V gives CDR1 KGHDR, CDR2 SFDVKD. Trimming at V came to 9 bases and at J to 0 bases, leaving 4 bases not matched to a gene. This CDR3 has 15 residues. CDR3: CATRQGPSGANVLTF. The CDR3 bases are TGTGCCACCCGACAGGGACCCTCTGGGGCCAACGTCCTGACTTTC.

This clonotype was seen a handful of times. The V call is TRBV10-3, the J call TRBJ2-6, with a possible D match to TRBD1 (6 bases). This CDR3 region has 13 residues. Germline CDR1 and CDR2: ENHRY and SYGVKD. The V and J ends lost 6 bases and 6 bases respectively, with 9 bases between them. The CDR3 DNA reads TGTGCCATCAGCGAGGGACAGGCCAACGTCCTGACTTTC. This gives the protein CAISEGQANVLTF.

The V call is TRBV2, the J call TRBJ2-1; TRBD2 matches at 15 bases. The CDR3 totals 14 residues. The ends lost 4 bases at V and 10 bases at J; junction bases unmatched: 2. The germline CDR1 and CDR2 sequences are SNHLY and FYNNEI. DNA of the CDR3: TGTGCCAGCAGTGTCGGACTAGCGGGGGGGGAGCAGTTCTTC. Its translation is CASSVGLAGGEQFF. Full variable domain (rest looked up from reference TRBV2 and TRBJ2-1): EPEVTQTPSHQVTQMGQEVILRCVPISNHLYFYWYRQILGQKVEFLVSFYNNEISEKSEIFDDQFSVERPDGSNFTLKIRSTKLEDSAMYFCASSVGLAGGEQFFGPGTRLTVL.

This rearrangement joins TRBV11-2 to TRBJ1-1; D gene unclear. The CDR3 consists of 15 residues. Germline CDR1 and CDR2: SGHAT and FQNNGV. Trimming pared 5 bases from V and 0 bases from J, leaving 13 bases between. CDR3 bases: TGTGCCAGCAGCCCTTGGACTTCTTTGAACACTGAAGCTTTCTTT. Protein sequence: CASSPWTSLNTEAFF.

This clonotype appeared a few times. The rearrangement joins TRBV20-1 to TRBJ2-7, with 10 bases fitting TRBD1. The length of the CDR3 is 12 residues. Per the germline V gene, CDR1 is DFQATT and CDR2 is SNEGSKA (reference sequence). The trim removed 5 bases at V and 3 bases at J, leaving 1 base unmatched. CDR3 nucleotides: TGCAGTGCTCGGACAGGGGGCTACGAGCAGTACTTC. This codes for CSARTGGYEQYF.

The J gene is TRBJ2-7, the V gene TRBV28, with a weak D call TRBD1 (6 bases). Trimming left V 5 bases short and J 2 bases short, with 16 bases between. The CDR3 consists of 15 residues. The germline CDR1 and CDR2 sequences are MDHEN and SYDVKM. Here the CDR3 reads CASSPRTASTYEQYF. The CDR3 DNA sequence: TGTGCCAGCAGTCCCCGGACAGCCAGCACCTACGAGCAGTACTTC.

This clonotype was counted between two and nine times. This rearrangement joins TRBV6-1 to TRBJ2-1, with 7 bases aligning to TRBD1. CDR1 is MNHNS, CDR2 SASEGT, per germline. After removal of 6 bases from V and 0 bases from J, the junction contained 11 bases not matched to a gene. The CDR3 is 17 amino acids. CDR3: CASRARRDRPSYNEQFF. The CDR3 DNA reads TGTGCCAGCAGAGCCCGAAGGGACAGACCCTCCTACAATGAGCAGTTCTTC.